This T cell receptor beta chain was recorded in a study of breast tumors, draining lymph nodes, adjacent tissues. Whole-study findings and limits: Data only fit, rather than demonstrated, lymph node origin of most tumor T cells. Luminal-like breast cancer showed significantly higher tumor–nontumor repertoire similarity than basal-like. Compared with lymph nodes, tumors were less diverse; compared with nontumor tissue, more. Data fit most tumor T cells coming from lymph node, expanding in tumor.

Of note for this clonotype: What it binds is not known.

MiXCR was run by TCRdb on the multiplex PCR reads, yielding one entry per CDR3 protein. This sample has around 190,000 distinct CDR3 sequences, with approximately 30% found just once. The V segment lost 4 bases and the J segment 7 bases; nucleotides outside the gene matches: 16. The CDR3 length is 18 residues. In germline, CDR1 is SGHNT, CDR2 YENEEA. Axillary draining lymph nodes of breast cancer patients supplied the node samples. Sequenced: axillary lymph node tissue. The rearrangement joins TRBV11-3 to TRBJ2-2; 9 positions agree with TRBD2. The receptor comes from a female donor with breast cancer. Some clones in this sample may be carry-over from other donors' samples. The CDR3 reads CASSSTFGVSGGHGELFF. Written as DNA, the CDR3 is TGTGCCAGCAGCTCCACTTTCGGGGTTAGCGGGGGCCACGGGGAGCTGTTTTTT.